This TCR beta chain stems from a study of CD8 T cells in Susac syndrome. Study-level findings and limits: It was acknowledged by the study that relatively few individuals were included in its TCR sequencing and HLA analysis.

Concerning this clonotype: As yet, its antigen is unknown.

Random hexamers primed reverse transcription of roughly 0.45 to 1 ug RNA. An immunoSEQ multiplex PCR generated amplified TCR beta CDR3 products spanning 54 Vbeta and 13 Jbeta. MiXCR, applied by TCRdb to the immunoSEQ multiplex PCR reads, yields one record per CDR3 protein. The sample has tens of thousands of distinct CDR3 sequences; 96% are singletons. Germline CDR1 and CDR2: SGDLS and YYNGEE. V lost 0 bases and J lost 2, with 11 bases in between. The CDR3 runs to 15 residues. From blood CD8+ and CD4+ T cells, TCR beta sequences were generated. The V gene is TRBV9, the J gene TRBJ1-1, with a possible D match to TRBD1 (5 bases). The sequencing sample was made of CD4+ T cells from PBMCs. The TCR sequence derives from a human donor with multiple sclerosis. CDR3 nucleotides: TGTGCCAGCAGCGTAGGAGGGGCTAGTAACACTGAAGCTTTCTTT. Translated, it gives CASSVGGASNTEAFF.